One sample yielded the 9 T cell receptor beta chains listed below, sequenced in a study of blood T cells in healthy people across ages. A second PCR of 7 to 11 cycles used a sample-barcoded 5' primer and a J-beta primer mix. TCRdb redid the calling of the 5' RACE reads with MiXCR, one entry per CDR3 protein. The sample lists more than 1 million distinct CDR3 sequences; 35% to 50% were seen once. The sequenced sample consisted of blood. These receptors came from a woman in her sixties or seventies in good health.

The J gene is TRBJ2-3, the V gene TRBV7-2; D may be TRBD1 or TRBD2 (5 bases each). Per germline, CDR1 SGHTA and CDR2 FQGNSA. V was trimmed by 2 bases and J by 2 bases, leaving 11 bases between them. This CDR3 region has 15 residues. The CDR3 sequence is CASSLHRGDTDTQYF. As DNA, the CDR3 is TGTGCCAGCAGCTTACACCGAGGGGACACAGATACGCAGTATTTT.

This clonotype was counted only a few times. The V and J genes are TRBV12-3 or TRBV12-4 and TRBJ2-7; D is ambiguous. The V end lost 7 bases, the J end lost 1 base, and 11 bases lay between the germline ends. This CDR3 has 13 amino acids. CDR3 region: CASNHAGSYEQYF. Written as DNA, the CDR3 is TGTGCCAGCAATCATGCAGGTTCCTACGAGCAGTACTTC.

This chain joins TRBV27 and TRBJ1-5; TRBD1 aligns across 10 bases. CDR1 and CDR2 (germline): MNHEY, SMNVEV (reference sequence). The CDR3 sequence is 17 residues long. V trimming: 6 bases; J trimming: 2 bases; junction bases outside the gene matches: 10. In nucleotides, the CDR3 is TGTGCCAGCAGCGGGACAGGGGTTTTGTTAGGCAATCAGCCCCAGCATTTT. Protein sequence: CASSGTGVLLGNQPQHF.

The chain combines TRBV20-1 with TRBJ2-1; 10 bases align to TRBD2. Unmatched junction bases numbered 15, after V lost 0 bases and J lost 7 bases. The germline CDR1 and CDR2 sequences are DFQATT and SNEGSKA (reference sequence). This CDR3 spans 18 amino acids. CDR3 sequence reads: CSAREGAGGPILLNEQFF. The CDR3 nucleotides are TGCAGTGCTAGAGAAGGAGCGGGAGGGCCCATTTTATTAAATGAGCAGTTCTTC.

This clonotype was found once. The chain links TRBV30 to TRBJ1-1; D not resolved. Germline V gene data show CDR1 as GTSNPN and CDR2 as SVGIG (reference sequence). The V gene lost 0 bases and the J gene lost 0 bases, with 5 bases spanning the gap. The CDR3 runs to 13 residues. CDR3 DNA: TGTGCCTGGAGTGTGCAGGTGAACACTGAAGCTTTCTTT. Encoded protein: CAWSVQVNTEAFF.

Turning to this clonotype: A junction end diverges from the germline sequence, so it may reflect a read error. The CDR3: CANSLVSGSGYEQYF. In DNA, the CDR3 is TGTGCCAACAGTTTAGTCAGCGGGTCGGGGTACGAGCAGTACTTC. The chain combines TRBV27 with TRBJ2-4; TRBD2 is a possible D gene (6 bases). The J call may not be correct, given that the DNA end is closer to TRBJ2-7. CDR1 and CDR2 from the germline V gene are MNHEY and SMNVEV (reference sequence). The CDR3 has 15 amino acids.

The chain combines TRBV10-1 with TRBJ2-2; the match to TRBD2 covers 10 bases. Germline lookup yields CDR1 WNHNN and CDR2 SYGVQD (reference sequence). After removal of 7 bases from V and 8 bases from J, the junction contained 4 bases not matched to a gene. The CDR3 loop spans 13 amino acids. DNA of the CDR3: TGCGCCAGCAAGGCTAGCGGGAGTGGGGAGCTGTTTTTT. Its translation is CASKASGSGELFF.

This chain connects TRBV5-1 to TRBJ2-1; D might be TRBD2 (5 bases). With 2 bases removed from V and 0 bases from J, the gap between germline ends came to 9 bases. This CDR3 is 15 amino acids long. Germline V CDR1 and CDR2: SGHRS, YFSETQ. As DNA, the CDR3 is TGCGCCAGCAGCTTTGACGGGAACTCCTACAATGAGCAGTTCTTC. Its translation is CASSFDGNSYNEQFF.

V is TRBV20-1 and J is TRBJ2-5, with 10 bases lining up with TRBD2. CDR3 length: 14 amino acids. The junction had 15 bases not matched to a gene; V was cut back by 6 bases and J by 11 bases. The germline V gene encodes CDR1 DFQATT and CDR2 SNEGSKA (reference sequence). The CDR3 loop reads CSAPPSGRAGEQYF. CDR3 bases: TGCAGTGCCCCGCCGAGCGGGAGGGCTGGTGAGCAGTACTTC.